This T cell receptor (beta chain) was obtained from a study of T cell repertoires in cytomegalovirus infection. Study-level findings and limits: The study found HLA-C-restricted CMV-specific TCR beta clonotypes dominating the ex vivo response.

Germline V gives CDR1 MDHEN, CDR2 SYDVKM. This CDR3 is 20 amino acids long. J gave up 0 bases and V 3 bases, and 12 bases lay outside the gene matches. This clonotype has ten or more counts. Its antigen is not identified. One entry per CDR3 protein, called by TCRdb with MiXCR from the reads. The table shows around 530,000 distinct CDR3 sequences, with about 17% occurring only once. The source of this sequence is a human donor in good health (CMV status not recorded). Some clones in this sample may be carry-over from other donors' samples. The chain employs TRBV28 and TRBJ2-6; TRBD1 aligns across 9 bases. Sample: CD8+ T cells from PBMCs. CDR3 loop: CASSFPSRTGAHSGANVLTF. Here the CDR3 DNA reads TGTGCCAGCAGTTTCCCCTCTCGGACAGGGGCCCACTCTGGGGCCAACGTCCTGACTTTC.